This T cell receptor (beta chain) derives from a study of blood T cell repertoires in COVID-19. On the study more broadly: Samples taken during acute and convalescent COVID-19 were collected in the United States, Italy and Spain. Sample material is recorded as cDNA or gDNA derived from T cells, B-cell-depleted T cells, or PBMCs.

Original methodology: How many nucleated cells were present was estimated from reference gene primer amplification. The protocol was immunoSEQ multiplex PCR, while the TCRdb copy is restricted to in-frame clones and leaves out a portion. V, J and clone size are taken as reported in that table, and D and trimming were inferred from the DNA itself. The sample yields 200,000 to 250,000 clones, under 85% seen once. Patients from Seattle were sampled longitudinally, starting during active infection. The CDR3 is 12 residues long. Trimming at V came to 9 bases and at J to 7 bases, leaving 3 bases not matched to a gene. The germline gives CDR1 SGHNT, CDR2 YYREEE (reference sequence).

The clonotype was recovered from an elderly woman with COVID-19, enrolled during active disease. The chain has TRBV5-4 and TRBJ1-6, with 8 bases matching TRBD1. Input material: peripheral blood. As DNA, the CDR3 is TGTGCCATGACAGGGGTCAATTCACCCCTCCACTTT. Protein sequence: CAMTGVNSPLHF.